This TCR beta chain was captured by sequencing in a study of technical replicates of blood from a handful of donors. In this sample, this clone turned up once. This CDR3 region has 14 residues. Trimming took 3 bases from V and 0 from J, leaving 8 bases between them. Germline V gives CDR1 SGHTA, CDR2 FQGNSA. The method was immunoSEQ multiplex PCR; TCRdb's version includes in-frame clones alone and lacks a portion of them. The sample includes tens of thousands of clones, around 96% of them seen just once. This receptor was taken from a human donor in good health. Some clones in this sample may be carry-over from other donors' samples. V and J are TRBV7-2 and TRBJ1-1; D is ambiguous. The sequenced material came from PBMCs. In DNA form, the CDR3 reads TGTGCCAGCAGCTTGAGAAATTTGAACACTGAAGCTTTCTTT. This gives the protein CASSLRNLNTEAFF.